Listed below are T cell receptor beta chains from one sample, sequenced in a study of CD8 T cells in ankylosing spondylitis. TCRdb ran MiXCR on the 5' RACE reads and lists one entry per CDR3 protein. Of around 53,000 distinct CDR3 sequences detected, 7.4% appear once; the ten largest clones hold around 7.8%. The sequenced sample was blood, either unsorted or a sorted T cell fraction (not recorded which). Receptors originate from a female donor with ankylosing spondylitis or in good health (not recorded which). CDR3s leave out the opening cysteine and the closing phenylalanine or tryptophan. Not all rows give a size; the values are once, few, many and, for expanded clones, a class.

J gene	V gene	clone size	CDR3 protein
TRBJ2-1	TRBV20-1	many	SARDGVEGQF
TRBJ2-1	TRBV5-1	many	ASSFTESSYNEQF
TRBJ2-5	TRBV6-1	many	ASSEARAQY
TRBJ2-1	TRBV20-1	many	SARRTALNNEQF
TRBJ2-1	TRBV15	many	ATSTREGTSGPI
TRBJ2-7	TRBV20-1	many	SASPGGDSYEQY
TRBJ1-6	TRBV5-1	few	ASSLGLGLWNSPLH
TRBJ2-2	TRBV27	many	ASSPSGQRPGELF
TRBJ1-6	TRBV7-2	many	ASSLFSSSSYNSPLH
TRBJ1-1	TRBV29-1	few	SVDMGGTEAF
TRBJ1-2	TRBV28	many	ASSYRGDGYT
TRBJ2-3	TRBV18	many	ASSPDYTGTYSTDTQY
TRBJ2-7	TRBV23-1	-	ASSRRGTDSYEQY
TRBJ2-1	TRBV20-1	many	SALQGAPFNEQF
TRBJ1-1	TRBV12-3/TRBV12-4	few	ASSLEGGGAF
TRBJ2-6	TRBV9	many	ASSVVDRDSSGANVLT
TRBJ1-3	TRBV7-2	few	ASSLAGVSGNTIY
TRBJ1-1	TRBV5-5	many	ASSWPHDTEAF
TRBJ2-3	TRBV24-1	many	ATSAEPATDTQY
TRBJ2-5	TRBV12-3/TRBV12-4	many	ASSLSPHSRQETQY
TRBJ1-1	TRBV5-1	many	ASSPDGQGRGEAF
TRBJ2-3	TRBV18	many	ASSPGLVGTDTQY
TRBJ2-7	TRBV6-2/TRBV6-3	many	ASTSGTTIGQY
TRBJ2-7	TRBV5-1	many	ASSSTSGAYEQY
TRBJ1-1	TRBV5-5	many	ASSTPGTKNTEAF
TRBJ1-1	TRBV2	-	ASSEKADLNTEAF
TRBJ2-3	TRBV7-2	few	ASSLRTGLGSSDTQY
TRBJ2-1	TRBV5-1	many	ASSFRGREQF
TRBJ2-1	TRBV6-2/TRBV6-3	many	ASSYEVTGAF
TRBJ2-5	TRBV5-6	-	AISFGLEGETQY
TRBJ2-2	TRBV5-1	many	ASSLSGDTGELF